This T cell receptor beta chain was found in a study of T cell responses to AZD1222 COVID-19 vaccine. Study-wide background: It was second doses at about 4 or about 12 weeks that were pooled.

V was clipped by 0 bases and J by 3 bases; unmatched bases: 10. The CDR3 has 17 residues. The germline V gene encodes CDR1 LGHNA and CDR2 YSLEER. Here immunoSEQ multiplex PCR was the method, and the copy in TCRdb shows in-frame clones only, minus some. The repertoire holds 95,000 to 150,000 clones, with 75% to 90% as singletons. General study findings and limits: Donors, mostly white British, included more females; clonal diversity was possibly underestimated. As reported, nearly half of all spike-specific TCRs target variant regions that are unmutated.

A note on this clone: Its antigen is unidentified.

The chain links TRBV4-3 to TRBJ1-2; TRBD1 aligns across 7 bases. The sample was peripheral blood, taken on day 0 of AZD1222 vaccination. The clonotype originates from an adult in good health. The CDR3 spells CASSQESWAGGYYGYTF. DNA of the CDR3: TGCGCCAGCAGCCAAGAAAGTTGGGCAGGGGGTTACTATGGCTACACCTTC.